This T cell receptor beta chain appears in the sequencing data of a study of blood T cell repertoires in COVID-19. At the level of the study: The origin of the acute and convalescent COVID-19 samples was the United States, Italy and Spain. T cells, B-cell-depleted T cells, or PBMCs provided the cDNA or gDNA that served as material.

Across over 20 US areas, participants ranged in age from roughly 18 to 95 years. Authors' analysis steps: Reference gene primer amplification in the assay estimated nucleated cell counts. The assay was immunoSEQ multiplex PCR, and TCRdb's table has in-frame clones only and misses some. From that table come the V and J calls and clone size; the DNA was used to work out D and trimming. The data show 390,000 or so clones, around 87% seen once. The sequencing input was PBMCs or T cells enriched from blood (not recorded which). The source is a man younger than 35 who had recovered from COVID-19.

In DNA, the CDR3 is TGCAGCGTTGAAGGATACAGGGGGCGTGGAGATACGCAGTATTTT. It specifies CSVEGYRGRGDTQYF. The genes are TRBV29-1 and TRBJ2-3; the match to TRBD1 covers 9 bases. Germline-derived CDR1 and CDR2 are SQVTM and ANQGSEA. Trimming cost V 1 base and J 5 bases; bases outside gene matches: 7. This CDR3 is 15 amino acids long.